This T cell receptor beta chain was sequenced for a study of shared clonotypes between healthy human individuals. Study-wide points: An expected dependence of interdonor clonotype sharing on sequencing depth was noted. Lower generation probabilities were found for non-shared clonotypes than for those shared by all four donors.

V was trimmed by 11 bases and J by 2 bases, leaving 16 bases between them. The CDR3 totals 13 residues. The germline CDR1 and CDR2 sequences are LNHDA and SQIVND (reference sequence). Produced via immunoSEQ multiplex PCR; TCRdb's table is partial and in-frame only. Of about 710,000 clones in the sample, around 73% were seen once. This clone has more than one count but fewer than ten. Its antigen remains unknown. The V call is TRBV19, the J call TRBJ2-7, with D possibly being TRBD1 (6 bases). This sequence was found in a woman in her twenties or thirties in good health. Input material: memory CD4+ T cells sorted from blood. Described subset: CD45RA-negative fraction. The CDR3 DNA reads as TGTGCCGTTGGAGCGACAGGCGCCTACGAGCAGTACTTC. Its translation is CAVGATGAYEQYF.